These 24 T cell receptor beta chains share one sample of origin, sequenced in a study of blood T cell repertoires in COVID-19. Sequencing was performed with immunoSEQ multiplex PCR; in TCRdb, only in-frame clones are kept and a portion is missing. There are about 180,000 clones in the sample; 81% occur only once, and around 11% lies in the top ten. Sequences were obtained from peripheral blood. The source of these receptors is an elderly woman with COVID-19, enrolled during active disease.

As for this clone: This same CDR3 is encoded by further DNA sequences in the sample. V usage is TRBV5-1 and J usage is TRBJ2-7; possibly TRBD1 for D (5 bases). Germline lookup yields CDR1 SGHRS and CDR2 YFSETQ. Trimming took 4 bases from V and 0 from J, leaving 8 bases between them. This CDR3 is 13 amino acids long. CDR3 nucleotide sequence: TGCGCCAGCAGCCGTACAGGCTCCTACGAGCAGTACTTC. Translation: CASSRTGSYEQYF.

The chain links TRBV7-9 to TRBJ2-3, with D unclear. The germline V gene encodes CDR1 SEHNR and CDR2 FQNEAQ (reference sequence). This CDR3 region has 12 residues. V gave up 5 bases and J gave up 2 bases, with 5 bases separating them. The CDR3 is CASSPITDTQYF. CDR3 coding DNA: TGTGCCAGCAGCCCCATCACAGATACGCAGTATTTT.

Only a few counts were recorded for this clone. The chain uses TRBV21-1 and TRBJ2-2; TRBD2 was called by the table and not checked on the DNA. TRBV21-1 is classified as a pseudogene. CDR3 length: 15 amino acids. The CDR3 region is CASTAHVEDTGELFF. CDR3 bases: TGTGCCAGCACTGCGCACGTTGAGGACACCGGGGAGCTGTTTTTT.

V is TRBV19 and J is TRBJ1-5, with unresolved D. V lost 2 bases, J lost 1 base, and 9 bases lay in between. Germline loops: CDR1 LNHDA, CDR2 SQIVND (reference sequence). The CDR3 consists of 15 residues. The DNA of the CDR3 is TGTGCCAGTAGTATACAGGCCGGAAGCAATCAGCCCCAGCATTTT. It is translated as CASSIQAGSNQPQHF.

In DNA form, the CDR3 reads TGTGCCAGCAGTGCGCCGACAGGGATCCGCGAGCAGTACTTC. This sequence encodes CASSAPTGIREQYF. The chain is built from TRBV6-2 or TRBV6-3 and TRBJ2-7; 7 positions match TRBD1. Germline V gene lookup returns CDR1 MNHEY and CDR2 SVGEGT. V lost 5 bases, J lost 6 bases, and 10 bases stayed unmatched. This CDR3 comprises 14 residues.

V usage is TRBV7-2 and J usage is TRBJ1-2, with 11 bases fitting TRBD1. J gave up 4 bases and V 1 base, and 2 bases lay outside the gene matches. Germline-derived CDR1 and CDR2 are SGHTA and FQGNSA. This CDR3 comprises 15 residues. The DNA for the CDR3 is TGTGCCAGCAGCTTAGGGGGACAGGGGGGCTATGGCTACACCTTC. It encodes CASSLGGQGGYGYTF.

This clone has a count of ten or more. V and J are TRBV7-9 and TRBJ1-6; the D gene is possibly TRBD1 (6 bases). V was shortened by 4 bases and J by 10 bases, with 11 bases between the two germline ends. The CDR3 contains 13 residues. Per the germline V gene, CDR1 is SEHNR and CDR2 is FQNEAQ (reference sequence). CDR3 loop: CASSSGQPSPLHF. The CDR3 DNA follows: TGTGCCAGCAGCTCCGGACAGCCGTCACCCCTCCACTTT.

The CDR3 DNA reads TGTGCCAGCAGCCTGGGGGGTCCTGAAGCTTTCTTT. This sequence encodes CASSLGGPEAFF. V and J are TRBV7-6 and TRBJ1-1; maybe TRBD1 (5 bases). The V end lost 5 bases, the J end lost 6 bases, and 10 bases lay between the germline ends. The CDR3 runs 12 residues. Germline CDR1 reads SGHVS; CDR2 reads FNYEAQ.

J is TRBJ2-5 and V is TRBV11-2; no definite D call. This CDR3 comprises 15 residues. V dropped 2 bases and J dropped 0 bases, with 10 bases sitting between them. Germline lookup yields CDR1 SGHAT and CDR2 FQNNGV. The CDR3 DNA sequence: TGTGCCAGCAGCTTACGCCACGGTAACCAAGAGACCCAGTACTTC. Amino acid sequence: CASSLRHGNQETQYF.

The CDR3 DNA sequence: TGTGCCAGCAGCCACCTCCAGGGGATAGACCTCAATGAGCAGTTCTTC. It translates to CASSHLQGIDLNEQFF. V is TRBV5-5 and J is TRBJ2-1, with D possibly matching TRBD1 (6 bases). CDR1 and CDR2 (germline): SGHKS, YYEKEE (reference sequence). The V end was cut by 4 bases, the J end by 6 bases, with 20 bases between. The CDR3 is 16 residues long.

The chain combines TRBV18 with TRBJ1-3; D gene ambiguous. The CDR3 runs 15 residues. Germline assignment: CDR1 KGHSH and CDR2 LQKENI. Trimming took 3 bases from V and 0 from J, leaving 9 bases between them. CDR3 DNA sequence: TGTGCCAGCTCACCGGAGGGTTTCTCTGGAAACACCATATATTTT. Translating it yields CASSPEGFSGNTIYF.

V is TRBV7-2 and J is TRBJ2-1; no clear D gene. CDR1 and CDR2 (germline): SGHTA, FQGNSA. Trimming left V 0 bases short and J 4 bases short, with 13 bases between. The CDR3 spans 16 residues. The CDR3 region is CASSLARSSLYNEQFF. The CDR3 coding sequence is TGTGCCAGCAGCTTAGCGCGGTCTAGTTTGTACAATGAGCAGTTCTTC.

A word on this clone: Sequence at one end of the junction differs from germline and may be a read error. V is TRBV7-7 and J is TRBJ2-5; 8 positions match TRBD2. The CDR3 is 15 residues long. Germline V lookup: CDR1 SSHAT, CDR2 FNYEAQ (reference sequence). Written as DNA, the CDR3 is TGTGCTAGCAGCTTAGCGGGACTAGGAGGTGGGACCCAGTACTTC. This gives the protein CASSLAGLGGGTQYF.

This chain links TRBV7-6 with TRBJ2-3, with TRBD2 identical over 9 bases. V dropped 1 base and J dropped 6; count of bases not matched to a gene: 5. The V gene's germline CDR1 is SGHVS and CDR2 FNYEAQ. The CDR3 totals 15 residues. CDR3 sequence reads: CASSLVGTSSDTQYF. The CDR3 region has the DNA TGTGCCAGCAGCTTAGTGGGGACTAGCAGCGATACGCAGTATTTT.

In its sample, this clone was seen once. The chain links TRBV4-1 to TRBJ2-1; TRBD2 matches at 8 bases. There are 17 residues in the CDR3. The ends lost 0 bases at V and 4 bases at J; junction bases unmatched: 8. Germline lookup yields CDR1 MGHRA and CDR2 YSYEKL. The CDR3 here is CASSQEGAGVRYNEQFF. The CDR3 bases are TGCGCCAGCAGCCAAGAAGGAGCGGGGGTTCGGTACAATGAGCAGTTCTTC.

The table lists this clone with a few counts. DNA of the CDR3: TGTGCCAGCAGCCGCAGGACTAGCAGACCCTACAATGAGCAGTTCTTC. This gives the protein CASSRRTSRPYNEQFF. The chain is built from TRBV7-2 and TRBJ2-1; 8 nucleotides agree with TRBD2. Germline CDR1 and CDR2: SGHTA and FQGNSA. V lost 5 bases and J lost 2; bases outside the gene matches: 8. The CDR3 runs to 16 residues. Supplemented by reference TRBV7-2 and TRBJ2-1, the full variable domain reads GAGVSQSPSNKVTEKGKDVELRCDPISGHTALYWYRQSLGQGLEFLIYFQGNSAPDKSGLPSDRFSAERTGGSVSTLTIQRTQQEDSAVYLCASSRRTSRPYNEQFFGPGTRLTVL.

The V call is TRBV5-1, the J call TRBJ2-3; a possible D gene is TRBD2 (6 bases). Trimming pared 1 base from V and 0 bases from J, leaving 12 bases between. The CDR3 runs 16 residues. Germline lookup yields CDR1 SGHRS and CDR2 YFSETQ. CDR3 amino acids: CASSLTGLLSTDTQYF. In nucleotides, the CDR3 is TGCGCCAGCAGCTTGACTGGACTACTTAGCACAGATACGCAGTATTTT.

The rearrangement joins TRBV21-1 to TRBJ2-3; the table's TRBD2 call for D was not verified on the DNA. TRBV21-1 is a known pseudogene. The CDR3 totals 15 residues. CDR3 loop: CASSQAGDETDTQYF. The CDR3, as DNA: TGTGCCAGCAGCCAGGCGGGAGATGAAACAGATACGCAGTATTTT.

CDR3 amino acids: CASSPQGQETQYF. Written as DNA, the CDR3 is TGTGCCAGCTCACCCCAGGGGCAAGAGACCCAGTACTTC. The chain employs TRBV18 and TRBJ2-5, with D maybe TRBD1 (6 bases). Trimming pared 3 bases from V and 2 bases from J, leaving 7 bases between. This CDR3 contains 13 residues. Germline V gene lookup returns CDR1 KGHSH and CDR2 LQKENI. The full variable domain, with the rest looked up from reference TRBV18 and TRBJ2-5, is NAGVMQNPRHLVRRRGQEARLRCSPMKGHSHVYWYRQLPEEGLKFMVYLQKENIIDESGMPKERFSAEFPKEGPSILRIQQVVRGDSAAYFCASSPQGQETQYFGPGTRLLVL.

The V gene is TRBV28, the J gene TRBJ1-2, with 7 positions matching TRBD1. Unmatched junction bases numbered 8, after V lost 2 bases and J lost 5 bases. Germline CDR1 and CDR2: MDHEN and SYDVKM. The CDR3 consists of 15 residues. CDR3 DNA: TGTGCCAGCAGTTTACCGGGACAGCTTACTTATGGCTACACCTTC. This encodes CASSLPGQLTYGYTF.

J is TRBJ1-3 and V is TRBV18; D is uncertain. Germline lookup yields CDR1 KGHSH and CDR2 LQKENI. CDR3 size: 16 residues. Trimming pared 2 bases from V and 1 base from J, leaving 12 bases between. For the CDR3, the DNA is TGTGCCAGCTCACCAGCAGCGGCGCGATCTGGAAACACCATATATTTT. Amino acid sequence: CASSPAAARSGNTIYF.

The chain recombines TRBV7-2 with TRBJ2-7, with unresolved D. V gave up 1 base and J gave up 0 bases, with 10 bases separating them. This CDR3 is built from 15 residues. Germline CDR1 and CDR2: SGHTA and FQGNSA. The CDR3 DNA sequence: TGTGCCAGCAGCTTAGTGGGCAGGAACTCCTACGAGCAGTACTTC. Translating it yields CASSLVGRNSYEQYF.

V gene TRBV6-1 combines with J gene TRBJ1-6; weak D call: TRBD1 (5 bases). The germline V and J ends were trimmed by 3 bases and 5 bases, with 11 bases remaining between them. The CDR3 sequence is 15 residues long. The germline V gene has CDR1 MNHNS and CDR2 SASEGT. CDR3 loop: CASSDLTAHNSPLHF. For the CDR3, the DNA is TGTGCCAGCAGTGACCTGACAGCGCATAATTCACCCCTCCACTTT.

This clone was picked up one time. V usage is TRBV27 and J usage is TRBJ1-2; 8 bases are a match to TRBD1. CDR1 MNHEY and CDR2 SMNVEV come from the germline V gene (reference sequence). The ends lost 4 bases at V and 1 base at J; junction bases unmatched: 2. The CDR3 sequence is 14 residues long. The CDR3 protein is CASSWTGNNYGYTF. The CDR3 DNA reads as TGTGCCAGCAGTTGGACAGGGAATAACTATGGCTACACCTTC.